The 19 T cell receptor beta chains below come from one sample, sequenced in a study of T cells in women clearing cervical HPV infection. TCRdb's copy holds only in-frame clones and misses some; the assay was immunoSEQ multiplex PCR. The sample table includes roughly 45,000 clones. The sequencing sample was made of blood buffy coat. The origin of the receptors is a woman aged 18 to 75 with a cervical HPV16 infection that either progressed to CIN3+ or cleared (not recorded which).

Comment on this clone: With the read ending 3 residues before the CDR3 end, the germline J gene is used to fill in that end. This chain connects TRBV5-1 to TRBJ2-5; D might be TRBD1 or TRBD2, each matching 5 bases. Trimming cost V 5 bases and J 2 bases, with 16 bases left between them. The length of the CDR3 is 15 residues. Germline assignment: CDR1 SGHRS and CDR2 YFSETQ. The CDR3 sequence is CASRSEGLTQETQYF. The DNA read from the CDR3 is TGCGCCAGCAGAAGTGAGGGGCTAACACAAGAGACC.

In the case of this clone: Coverage ceases 3 residues before the CDR3 finishes, and the germline J gene fills in the end. This sequence joins TRBV5-1 and TRBJ1-4; D call uncertain. Germline assignment: CDR1 SGHRS and CDR2 YFSETQ. The CDR3 contains 15 residues. Between the trimmed V and J ends, which lost 5 bases and 0 bases, there was a span of 11 bases. CDR3 DNA, as far as it was read: TGCGCCAGCAGACCCAGACAAGCAACTAATGAAAAA. It yields the protein CASRPRQATNEK. The CDR3 reads in full as CASRPRQATNEKLFF.

As regards this clone: Sequencing ends 3 residues short of the CDR3 end; the germline J gene provides the rest. The rearrangement joins TRBV5-1 to TRBJ2-3, with TRBD1 identical over 9 bases. This CDR3 region has 13 residues. The germline gives CDR1 SGHRS, CDR2 YFSETQ. The CDR3 region is CASLGQGPETQYF. CDR3 DNA, as far as it was read: TGCGCCAGCCTGGGACAGGGACCTGAGACG.

To note about this clone: The read halts 3 residues ahead of the CDR3 end, with the missing end drawn from the germline J gene. V usage is TRBV5-4 and J usage is TRBJ2-3; D unclear. CDR3 length: 16 amino acids. V lost 0 bases to trimming and J lost 2 bases, with 13 bases between them. From germline, CDR1 is SGHNT and CDR2 YYREEE (reference sequence). CDR3: CASSLEQTAFTDTQYF. CDR3 DNA, as far as it was read: TGTGCCAGCAGCTTGGAACAGACCGCTTTCACAGATACG.

With respect to this clone: The CDR3 extends 3 residues past the end of the read, so its final part is completed from the germline J gene. The chain joins TRBV5-4 to TRBJ1-1; TRBD1 agrees at 8 bases. Germline trimming cut 0 bases from V and 0 bases from J; bases unmatched to any gene: 1. Germline V gene data show CDR1 as SGHNT and CDR2 as YYREEE (reference sequence). The CDR3 is made up of 15 amino acids. This CDR3 reads CASSLATGVNTEAFF. CDR3 DNA, as far as it was read: TGTGCCAGCAGCTTGGCGACAGGGGTGAACACTGAA.

Remarks on this clone: The read comes to an end 3 residues before the CDR3 does, leaving the germline J gene to fill in the end. The V gene is TRBV5-6, the J gene TRBJ2-3, with TRBD2 as a possible D gene (5 bases). From germline, CDR1 is SGHDT and CDR2 YYEEEE. Trimming removed 0 bases at V and 8 bases at J, with 13 bases between. The CDR3 contains 14 residues. This chain's CDR3 is CASSLEASRGTQYF. CDR3 bases read: TGTGCCAGCAGCTTGGAGGCTAGTCGGGGTACG.

With regard to this clone: The read ends 3 residues before the CDR3 terminus; that terminus is restored from the germline J gene. This chain links TRBV18 with TRBJ1-2, with D possibly TRBD1 on 6 matching bases. Per the germline V gene, CDR1 is KGHSH and CDR2 is LQKENI. CDR3 size: 14 residues. The CDR3: CASSPPGAQDTYTF. The sequenced CDR3 bases are TGTGCCAGCTCACCTCCAGGGGCGCAAGATACC. Full variable domain (rest looked up from reference TRBV18 and TRBJ1-2): NAGVMQNPRHLVRRRGQEARLRCSPMKGHSHVYWYRQLPEEGLKFMVYLQKENIIDESGMPKERFSAEFPKEGPSILRIQQVVRGDSAAYFCASSPPGAQDTYTFGSGTRLTVV.

To note about this clone: The read ends 3 residues before the CDR3 terminus; that terminus is restored from the germline J gene. V gene TRBV5-4 combines with J gene TRBJ1-5; D is unclear. The V end was cut by 4 bases, the J end by 3 bases, with 5 bases between. The CDR3 length is 12 residues. Per germline, CDR1 SGHNT and CDR2 YYREEE (reference sequence). The sequenced CDR3 bases are TGTGCCAGCAGCCGCGACAATCAGCCC. This gives the protein CASSRDNQP. Given in full, the CDR3 is CASSRDNQPQHF.

Concerning this clone: The CDR3 is cut off 3 residues early in the read; its end comes from the germline J gene. The chain is built from TRBV5-1 and TRBJ1-4, with D uncertain. Deletions cut 3 bases from V and 0 bases from J, with 6 bases between. Germline V lookup: CDR1 SGHRS, CDR2 YFSETQ. The CDR3 covers 14 residues. The sequenced part of the CDR3 DNA is TGCGCCAGCAGCTCCTTAGCAACTAATGAAAAA. Translated, it gives CASSSLATNEK. In full, the CDR3 reads CASSSLATNEKLFF.

Note on this clone: The DNA ends 3 residues before the CDR3 does, and the rest of the CDR3 is filled in from the germline J gene. The chain couples TRBV2 to TRBJ1-5; 9 bases line up with TRBD1. Germline CDR1 SNHLY, CDR2 FYNNEI. There are 15 residues in the CDR3. Unmatched junction bases numbered 6, after V lost 3 bases and J lost 6 bases. CDR3: CASSDAGTGLQPQHF. The CDR3 DNA, read in part, is TGTGCCAGCAGTGACGCAGGGACAGGGCTTCAGCCC.

The CDR3 bases that were read are TGTGCCAGCAGCGTAGGTCGACAGGGGGGTATGTACAATGAG. It is translated as CASSVGRQGGMYNE. The whole CDR3 reads CASSVGRQGGMYNEQFF. The chain carries TRBV9 and TRBJ2-1, with 9 bases aligning to TRBD1. Read coverage stops 3 residues before the CDR3 terminus; the germline J gene supplies the remainder. Germline CDR1 reads SGDLS; CDR2 reads YYNGEE. J gave up 4 bases and V 0 bases, and 8 bases lay outside the gene matches. CDR3 size: 17 residues.

For this clone: Read coverage stops 3 residues before the CDR3 terminus; the germline J gene supplies the remainder. The rearrangement uses TRBV28 and TRBJ2-7; TRBD2 agrees at 14 bases. The junction had 11 bases not matched to a gene; V was cut back by 5 bases and J by 2 bases. The CDR3 has 18 residues. Germline-derived CDR1 and CDR2 are MDHEN and SYDVKM. CDR3 sequence reads: CASSPIGLAGGQPYEQYF. CDR3 DNA, as far as it was read: TGTGCCAGCAGTCCAATAGGACTAGCGGGGGGCCAACCCTACGAG.

In regard to this clone: The CDR3 extends 3 residues past the end of the read, so its final part is completed from the germline J gene. The chain employs TRBV14 and TRBJ1-3; D is undetermined. The germline V gene has CDR1 SGHDN and CDR2 FVKESK. V gave up 1 base and J gave up 2 bases, with 18 bases separating them. This CDR3 contains 18 residues. CDR3 DNA, as far as it was read: TGTGCCAGCAGCCAAGGTCACAGCCCGTTATATCCTGGAAACACC. This codes for CASSQGHSPLYPGNT. The full CDR3 sequence reads CASSQGHSPLYPGNTIYF.

Note on this clone: The CDR3 is cut off 3 residues early in the read; its end comes from the germline J gene. This rearrangement joins TRBV20-1 to TRBJ1-1, with 9 positions matching TRBD1. Germline assignment: CDR1 DFQATT and CDR2 SNEGSKA (reference sequence). The CDR3 loop spans 16 amino acids. The CDR3 DNA, read in part, is TGCAGTGCTAGAGGAACAGGGGGCAAAGTAGGAATCGAA. Translated, it gives CSARGTGGKVGIE. The full-length CDR3 reads as CSARGTGGKVGIEAFF.

Comment on this clone: Read coverage stops 3 residues before the CDR3 terminus; the germline J gene supplies the remainder. The J gene is TRBJ1-1, the V gene TRBV20-1; D is undetermined. Germline assignment: CDR1 DFQATT and CDR2 SNEGSKA (reference sequence). Trimming cost V 6 bases and J 5 bases, with 13 bases left between them. This CDR3 contains 12 residues. The part of the CDR3 DNA that was read is TGCAGTGCCTCACCTTTCCGGACTGAA. This codes for CSASPFRTE. In full, the CDR3 reads CSASPFRTEAFF.

Details on this clone: From the germline J gene comes the end of the CDR3, since the read stops 3 residues before it. The rearrangement joins TRBV28 to TRBJ2-4; 7 positions agree with TRBD1. The CDR3 loop spans 13 amino acids. The germline gives CDR1 MDHEN, CDR2 SYDVKM. V lost 8 bases and J lost 4; bases outside the gene matches: 5. The CDR3 reads CASFGQVKNIQYF. The CDR3 bases that were read are TGTGCCAGCTTTGGACAGGTTAAAAACATT.

Details on this clone: The observed sequence ends 3 residues before the CDR3 terminus, with the missing tail filled in from the germline J gene. The chain combines TRBV16 with TRBJ1-1, with TRBD1 identical over 9 bases. CDR1 KGHSY and CDR2 FQNENV come from the germline V gene. There are 15 residues in the CDR3. With V trimmed by 3 bases and J by 4 bases, 6 bases remained unmatched. The covered CDR3 bases are TGTGCCAGCAGCCATCCCGGACAGGGGATCACTGAA. Encoded protein: CASSHPGQGITE. The complete CDR3 sequence is CASSHPGQGITEAFF. Full variable domain (outside the CDR3, taken from reference TRBV16 and TRBJ1-1): GEEVAQTPKHLVRGEGQKAKLYCAPIKGHSYVFWYQQVLKNEFKFLISFQNENVFDETGMPKERFSAKCLPNSPCSLEIQATKLEDSAVYFCASSHPGQGITEAFFGQGTRLTVV.

In the case of this clone: The missing CDR3 end, 3 residues past where the read stops, is filled in from the germline J gene. The genes are TRBV28 and TRBJ1-1; no definite D call. Germline V gene sequence: CDR1 MDHEN, CDR2 SYDVKM. The length of the CDR3 is 13 residues. The V and J ends lost 3 bases and 0 bases respectively, with 5 bases between them. Incomplete CDR3 DNA: TGTGCCAGCAGTTTTCGGGTGAACACTGAA. This codes for CASSFRVNTE. The whole CDR3 sequence is CASSFRVNTEAFF.

Worth noting for this clone: The read terminates 3 residues ahead of where the CDR3 ends, so the germline J gene completes it. This chain links TRBV5-4 with TRBJ1-2; D possibly corresponds to TRBD1 (6 bases). Germline V CDR1 and CDR2: SGHNT, YYREEE (reference sequence). V lost 4 bases and J lost 4, with 11 bases in between. This CDR3 has 13 amino acids. The chain's CDR3 is CASSTGQTYGYTF. CDR3 bases read: TGTGCCAGCAGCACAGGACAGACCTATGGC.